Here is one T cell receptor (beta chain) with its context. This specimen comes from a study of blood T cell repertoires in COVID-19. The CDR3 is made up of 15 amino acids. V lost 3 bases and J lost 7; bases outside the gene matches: 10. CDR1 is DFQATT and CDR2 is SNEGSKA in the germline V gene (reference sequence). Produced via immunoSEQ multiplex PCR; TCRdb's table is partial and in-frame only. The table includes 240,000 or so clones, approximately 90% detected once. The source is a man between 45 and 60 years old who had been exposed to COVID-19. The sample was PBMCs or T cells enriched from blood (not recorded which). This sequence joins TRBV20-1 and TRBJ2-1; 9 positions agree with TRBD2. CDR3 in DNA: TGCAGTGCTAGTGCAAGCGGGAGGTTTAAGAATGAGCAGTTCTTC. Amino acids: CSASASGRFKNEQFF.